Below, one T cell receptor beta chain is given with its context. The sample comes from a study of blood T cell repertoires in COVID-19. On the study more broadly: The study drew acute and convalescent COVID-19 samples from the United States, Italy and Spain. In each case, the material was cDNA or gDNA derived from T cells, B-cell-depleted T cells, or PBMCs.

Original methodology: Quantification of nucleated cells was approximated via reference gene primer amplification. Sequencing used immunoSEQ multiplex PCR; TCRdb keeps in-frame clones, though not all of them. V and J calls and clone size follow that table, whereas D and trimming were derived from the DNA. Of 150,000 to 200,000 clones detected, around 87% appear once; the ten largest clones hold 2% to 3%. This clonotype originated in a man aged 35 to 55 with active or convalescent COVID-19. Sample: peripheral blood.

CDR3 coding DNA: TGTGCCAGCAGTTCCCGTCGCACAGATACGCAGTATTTT. Translated: CASSSRRTDTQYF. V and J are TRBV27 and TRBJ2-3; D ambiguous. The CDR3 totals 13 residues. Trimming removed 4 bases at V and 1 base at J, with 6 bases between. Germline V gene lookup returns CDR1 MNHEY and CDR2 SMNVEV (reference sequence).